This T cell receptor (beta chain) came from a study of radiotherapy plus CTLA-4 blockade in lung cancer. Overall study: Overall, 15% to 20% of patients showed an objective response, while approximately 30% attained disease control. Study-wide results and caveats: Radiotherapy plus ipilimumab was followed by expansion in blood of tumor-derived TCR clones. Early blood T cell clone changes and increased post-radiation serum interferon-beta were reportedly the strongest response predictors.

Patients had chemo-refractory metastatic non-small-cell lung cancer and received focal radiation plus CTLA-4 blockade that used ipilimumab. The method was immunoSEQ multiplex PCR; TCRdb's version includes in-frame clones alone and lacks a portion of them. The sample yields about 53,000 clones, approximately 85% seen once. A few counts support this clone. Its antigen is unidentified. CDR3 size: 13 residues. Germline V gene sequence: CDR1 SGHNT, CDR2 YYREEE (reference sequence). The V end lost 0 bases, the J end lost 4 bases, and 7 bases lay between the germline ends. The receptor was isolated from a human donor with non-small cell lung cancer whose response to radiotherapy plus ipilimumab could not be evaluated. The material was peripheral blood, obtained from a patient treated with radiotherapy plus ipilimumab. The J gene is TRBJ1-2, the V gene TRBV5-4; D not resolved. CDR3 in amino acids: CASSLGGAYGYTF. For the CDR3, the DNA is TGTGCCAGCAGCTTGGGGGGAGCCTATGGCTACACCTTC.